A selection of T cell receptor beta chains follows, all from one sample in a study of cytomegalovirus exposure and HLA in healthy donors. The repertoire was sequenced with immunoSEQ multiplex PCR; TCRdb's copy has only in-frame clones and lacks some. Of over 200,000 clones in the sample, 88% were seen once. The sequenced material came from PBMCs. All receptors derive from a woman aged 18-29 years in good health and CMV-seronegative. Both conserved end residues are trimmed from each CDR3.

j_call,v_call,cdr3_aa
TRBJ2-2,TRBV25-1,ASSTQGNTGELF
TRBJ2-1,TRBV11-3,ASSSGLAGGYNEQF
TRBJ2-7,TRBV19,ASSMGTGDFYEQY
TRBJ2-6,TRBV10-3,AISAGQPSGANVLT
TRBJ1-4,TRBV7-9,ATGGVNEKLF
TRBJ2-1,TRBV30,AWSDTEQF
TRBJ1-2,TRBV7-9,ASSGTGGAPNYGYT
TRBJ2-7,TRBV6-6,ASSYRPGPEQY
TRBJ1-5,TRBV28,ASSKAGTGMRYNQPQH
TRBJ2-5,TRBV5-1,ASTGQFLSRETQY
TRBJ2-1,TRBV5-1,ASRLAESSYNEQF
TRBJ2-7,TRBV28,ASSLSYSGRAYEQY
TRBJ2-7,TRBV19,ASRGGGEQY
TRBJ2-1,TRBV7-9,ASSPTGYNEQF
TRBJ1-1,TRBV28,ASSPIDRTGLGEAF
TRBJ2-5,TRBV13,ASSWRGAQETQY
TRBJ1-4,TRBV27,ASRGTTTNEKLF
TRBJ2-7,TRBV28,ASSSRGLTYEQY
TRBJ1-4,TRBV27,ASSGGGNEKLF
TRBJ1-1,TRBV9,ASSVTSRTHEAF
TRBJ1-2,TRBV19,ASSRGDAGYT
TRBJ2-1,TRBV15,ATSRDSRGPFNEQF
TRBJ1-3,TRBV6-1,ASSVGTAFFSGNTIY
TRBJ2-1,TRBV9,ASSPEWGEHGEQF
TRBJ2-3,TRBV27,ASSKGAFGTDTQY
TRBJ1-1,TRBV28,ASSTPQGIEAF